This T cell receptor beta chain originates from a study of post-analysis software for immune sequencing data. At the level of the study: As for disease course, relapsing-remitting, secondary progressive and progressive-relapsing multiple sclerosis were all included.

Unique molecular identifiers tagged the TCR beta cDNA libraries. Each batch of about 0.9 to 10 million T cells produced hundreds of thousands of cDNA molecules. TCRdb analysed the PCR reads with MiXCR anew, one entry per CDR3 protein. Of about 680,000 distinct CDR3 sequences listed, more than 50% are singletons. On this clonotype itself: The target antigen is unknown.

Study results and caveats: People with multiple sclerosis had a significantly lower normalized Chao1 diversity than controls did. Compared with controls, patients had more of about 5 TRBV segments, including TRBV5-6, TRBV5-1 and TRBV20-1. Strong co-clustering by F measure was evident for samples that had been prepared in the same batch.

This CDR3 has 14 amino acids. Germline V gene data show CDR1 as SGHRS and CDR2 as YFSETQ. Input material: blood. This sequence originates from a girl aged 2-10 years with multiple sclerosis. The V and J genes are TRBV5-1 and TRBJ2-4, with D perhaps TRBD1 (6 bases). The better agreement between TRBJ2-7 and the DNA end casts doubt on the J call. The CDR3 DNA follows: TGCGCCAGCAGCTTCCGGGACATGGGGCTCGAGCAGTACTTC. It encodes CASSFRDMGLEQYF.